In its sample, the clone carrying this TCR beta chain was seen a few times. No antigen is known for it. From germline, CDR1 is SNHLY and CDR2 FYNNEI. V trimming: 4 bases; J trimming: 10 bases; junction bases outside the gene matches: 11. The CDR3 is made up of 15 amino acids. The sample belongs to a study of CD8 T cells in ankylosing spondylitis. Study-level points and caveats: Matched ankylosing spondylitis synovial fluid reportedly showed significant enrichment of disease-linked clones. Characteristic, it appeared, of ankylosing spondylitis blood was a TCR beta motif of about eight highly homologous variants.

As the method for making TCR beta libraries, quantitative 5'-RACE with molecular barcodes was used. TCRdb reanalysed the 5' RACE reads using MiXCR and keeps one entry per CDR3 protein. The sample carries roughly 150,000 distinct CDR3 sequences, 30% to 35% recorded once. V usage is TRBV2 and J usage is TRBJ2-1; TRBD2 matches 9 bases. The sequence was obtained from a male donor with ankylosing spondylitis. Sequencing input: synovial fluid, either unsorted or a sorted T cell fraction (not recorded which). For the CDR3, the DNA is TGTGCCAGCAGTGTCATGGTAGCGGGAGCTCGGGAGCAGTTCTTC. Residues: CASSVMVAGAREQFF.